The 23 T cell receptor beta chains below all came from one sample that was sequenced in a study of control samples from healthy donors and cancer patients. TCRdb's table, derived via immunoSEQ multiplex PCR, lists solely in-frame clones and lacks some. Its clone listing holds roughly 200,000 clones. The sample consisted of blood. Receptors were obtained from a woman aged 25 to 39 in good health.

The V call is TRBV18, the J call TRBJ1-3, with D perhaps matching TRBD1 (6 bases). This CDR3 contains 14 residues. CDR1 KGHSH and CDR2 LQKENI come from the germline V gene. V lost 0 bases and J 5 bases, leaving 8 bases between the germline ends. As DNA, the CDR3 is TGTGCCAGCTCACCACCTACAGGGCGAAACACCATATATTTT. Amino acids: CASSPPTGRNTIYF.

The chain employs TRBV7-2 and TRBJ2-7; possibly TRBD1 for D (8 bases). This CDR3 is 17 amino acids long. V lost 0 bases to trimming and J lost 2 bases, with 17 bases between them. Germline V lookup: CDR1 SGHTA, CDR2 FQGNSA. The CDR3 nucleotides are TGTGCCAGCAGCTTAGCGGGGGGGGGACAGGTCCCCTACGAGCAGTACTTC. Translation: CASSLAGGGQVPYEQYF. The full variable domain, rest sourced from reference TRBV7-2 and TRBJ2-7, is GAGVSQSPSNKVTEKGKDVELRCDPISGHTALYWYRQSLGQGLEFLIYFQGNSAPDKSGLPSDRFSAERTGGSVSTLTIQRTQQEDSAVYLCASSLAGGGQVPYEQYFGPGTRLTVT.

This chain joins TRBV15 and TRBJ1-5; unclear D gene. V lost 1 base and J lost 3, with 7 bases in between. CDR3 length: 14 amino acids. The germline V gene encodes CDR1 LNHNV and CDR2 YYDKDF (reference sequence). CDR3 in amino acids: CATSRVGLNQPQHF. The DNA for the CDR3 is TGTGCCACCAGCAGAGTTGGCCTCAATCAGCCCCAGCATTTT.

The gene calls are TRBV11-2 and TRBJ1-4; the D is unclear. V was trimmed by 1 base and J by 7 bases, leaving 19 bases between them. Germline lookup yields CDR1 SGHAT and CDR2 FQNNGV. The CDR3 length is 17 residues. The CDR3 bases are TGTGCCAGCAGCTTAGGTCCTTTCTCCCGATCGGGTGAAAAACTGTTTTTT. As protein: CASSLGPFSRSGEKLFF.

The V and J genes are TRBV28 and TRBJ1-2; TRBD1 agrees at 10 bases. Germline V gene lookup returns CDR1 MDHEN and CDR2 SYDVKM. With 3 bases clipped from V and 3 bases from J, the junction kept 7 bases outside the gene matches. The CDR3 totals 16 residues. The CDR3 loop is CASSLVTGGADYGYTF. In nucleotides, the CDR3 is TGTGCCAGCAGTTTGGTGACAGGGGGCGCTGACTATGGCTACACCTTC.

This chain uses TRBV5-1 with TRBJ2-2, with D uncertain. Trimming shortened V by 3 bases and J by 5 bases, and 11 bases separated the two germline ends. This CDR3 is built from 14 residues. Germline-derived CDR1 and CDR2 are SGHRS and YFSETQ. As DNA, the CDR3 is TGCGCCAGCAGCTATCATGGGAAAACCGGGGAGCTGTTTTTT. Protein: CASSYHGKTGELFF.

V usage is TRBV2 and J usage is TRBJ2-5; D perhaps matches TRBD2 (6 bases). Between the trimmed V and J ends, which lost 3 bases and 5 bases, there was a span of 13 bases. Germline CDR1 and CDR2: SNHLY and FYNNEI. The CDR3 totals 14 residues. The CDR3 here is CASSDGRAGETQYF. CDR3 DNA sequence: TGTGCCAGCAGTGACGGCAGGGCGGGGGAGACCCAGTACTTC. Filled out from reference TRBV2 and TRBJ2-5, the complete variable domain reads EPEVTQTPSHQVTQMGQEVILRCVPISNHLYFYWYRQILGQKVEFLVSFYNNEISEKSEIFDDQFSVERPDGSNFTLKIRSTKLEDSAMYFCASSDGRAGETQYFGPGTRLLVL.

This chain links TRBV29-1 with TRBJ1-1; 9 bases are a match to TRBD1. Per germline, CDR1 SQVTM and CDR2 ANQGSEA. Trimming removed 7 bases from V and 7 bases from J; junction bases left unmatched: 7. The length of the CDR3 is 12 residues. CDR3 sequence: CSAEQGAGEAFF. Here the CDR3 DNA reads TGCAGCGCGGAACAGGGGGCAGGTGAAGCTTTCTTT.

The chain combines TRBV7-2 with TRBJ1-6; no firm D call. The CDR3 contains 12 residues. The germline gives CDR1 SGHTA, CDR2 FQGNSA. V lost 0 bases and J 13 bases, leaving 7 bases between the germline ends. The CDR3 DNA reads as TGTGCCAGCAGCTTAGCGCGTCGGCCCCTCCACTTT. Protein: CASSLARRPLHF.

This chain links TRBV28 with TRBJ1-6; D not resolved. The V end lost 10 bases, the J end lost 0 bases, and 13 bases lay between the germline ends. The V gene's germline CDR1 is MDHEN and CDR2 SYDVKM. CDR3 length: 15 residues. CDR3 coding DNA: TGTGCCACCCTGGCGGGGAGCTCCTATAATTCACCCCTCCACTTT. Residues: CATLAGSSYNSPLHF.

Points on this clone: The sample has other DNA sequences that encode this CDR3 too. The rearrangement links TRBV6-5 to TRBJ1-5; possible D gene TRBD1, 5 bases. The CDR3 contains 14 residues. Germline values: CDR1 MNHEY, CDR2 SVGAGI. V lost 4 bases, J lost 1 base, and 8 bases lay in between. CDR3 sequence (DNA): TGTGCCAGCAGTTCCCGGGGGAGCAATCAGCCCCAGCATTTT. It encodes CASSSRGSNQPQHF.

This chain uses TRBV7-9 with TRBJ1-5, with 7 bases identical to TRBD1. Germline V gene data show CDR1 as SEHNR and CDR2 as FQNEAQ (reference sequence). The CDR3 sequence is 18 residues long. The trim removed 1 base at V and 3 bases at J, leaving 12 bases unmatched. The CDR3 nucleotides are TGTGCCAGCAGCTTAGTTGGGTCTATAGGGGGCCACAATCAGCCCCAGCATTTT. Translation: CASSLVGSIGGHNQPQHF.

The chain recombines TRBV19 with TRBJ2-2; the D is unclear. CDR3 length: 16 amino acids. Per the germline V gene, CDR1 is LNHDA and CDR2 is SQIVND (reference sequence). V lost 3 bases, J lost 5 bases, and 16 bases lay in between. The CDR3 region has the DNA TGTGCCAGTAGTATCCTTGGTGGTCGCACGACCGGGGAGCTGTTTTTT. Amino acids: CASSILGGRTTGELFF. The entire variable domain, with the rest obtained from reference TRBV19 and TRBJ2-2, is as follows: DGGITQSPKYLFRKEGQNVTLSCEQNLNHDAMYWYRQDPGQGLRLIYYSQIVNDFQKGDIAEGYSVSREKKESFPLTVTSAQKNPTAFYLCASSILGGRTTGELFFGEGSRLTVL.

The chain joins TRBV5-4 to TRBJ2-3, with D perhaps assigned TRBD1 or TRBD2 (5 bases each). Trimming stripped 4 bases from V and 3 bases from J, with 15 bases between. Germline V gene sequence: CDR1 SGHNT, CDR2 YYREEE (reference sequence). The CDR3 contains 15 residues. CDR3 in amino acids: CASSKPRGLTDTQYF. The CDR3 DNA is TGTGCCAGCAGCAAACCCCGGGGCTTGACAGATACGCAGTATTTT.

The chain links TRBV4-1 to TRBJ1-3, with 8 bases matching TRBD1. The germline V gene encodes CDR1 MGHRA and CDR2 YSYEKL. Germline trimming cut 8 bases from V and 0 bases from J; bases unmatched to any gene: 27. This CDR3 region has 22 residues. The CDR3 region is CASSALPFLGQVKLRSGNTIYF. The CDR3 DNA is TGCGCCAGCTCAGCACTCCCCTTTCTGGGACAGGTGAAACTCCGCTCTGGAAACACCATATATTTT.

The J gene is TRBJ2-5, the V gene TRBV3-1 (or the pseudogene TRBV3-2); D ambiguous. This CDR3 spans 11 amino acids. The V end lost 0 bases, the J end lost 9 bases, and 5 bases lay between the germline ends. Looked up from germline, CDR1 is LGHDT and CDR2 is YNNKEL (reference sequence). CDR3 coding DNA: TGTGCCAGCAGCCAAGAGGAACCCCAGTACTTC. This gives the protein CASSQEEPQYF.

The rearrangement links TRBV30 to TRBJ1-5, with 8 bases that match TRBD1. J was trimmed by 2 bases and V by 3 bases; bases with no gene match: 9. The germline V gene has CDR1 GTSNPN and CDR2 SVGIG (reference sequence). The CDR3 totals 16 residues. The CDR3 DNA sequence: TGTGCCTGGAGCGTTCAGGGGGCAGGGGGCAATCAGCCCCAGCATTTT. Encoded protein: CAWSVQGAGGNQPQHF.

V gene TRBV2 combines with J gene TRBJ1-4; no clear D gene. Germline V gene lookup returns CDR1 SNHLY and CDR2 FYNNEI. The V and J ends lost 8 bases and 8 bases respectively, with 15 bases between them. The CDR3 covers 13 residues. The CDR3 nucleotides are TGTGCCAGCCTCAGGACGGAAATCGAAAAACTGTTTTTT. This translates into CASLRTEIEKLFF.

The chain recombines TRBV4-1 with TRBJ1-2; the D is unclear. With 0 bases removed from V and 3 bases from J, the gap between germline ends came to 14 bases. The CDR3 contains 16 residues. Germline loops: CDR1 MGHRA, CDR2 YSYEKL. The CDR3 DNA follows: TGCGCCAGCAGCCAAGAAGGGAGGGAAGGAGACTATGGCTACACCTTC. Residues: CASSQEGREGDYGYTF.

The V gene is TRBV18, the J gene TRBJ1-3, with D uncertain. The germline CDR1 and CDR2 sequences are KGHSH and LQKENI. The ends were cut back, 0 bases at V and 8 bases at J, with 8 bases in the middle. This CDR3 is built from 13 residues. In nucleotides, the CDR3 is TGTGCCAGCTCACCACCGGGATTATACACCATATATTTT. It encodes CASSPPGLYTIYF. The full variable domain, its missing parts supplied by reference TRBV18 and TRBJ1-3, is NAGVMQNPRHLVRRRGQEARLRCSPMKGHSHVYWYRQLPEEGLKFMVYLQKENIIDESGMPKERFSAEFPKEGPSILRIQQVVRGDSAAYFCASSPPGLYTIYFGEGSWLTVV.

This chain uses TRBV2 with TRBJ1-1; no clear D gene. Trimming removed 6 bases at V and 4 bases at J, with 12 bases between. The CDR3 loop spans 13 amino acids. Germline lookup yields CDR1 SNHLY and CDR2 FYNNEI. The CDR3 region is CASRADIGTEAFF. DNA of the CDR3: TGTGCCAGCAGGGCTGACATAGGCACTGAAGCTTTCTTT. Full variable domain (missing parts from reference TRBV2 and TRBJ1-1): EPEVTQTPSHQVTQMGQEVILRCVPISNHLYFYWYRQILGQKVEFLVSFYNNEISEKSEIFDDQFSVERPDGSNFTLKIRSTKLEDSAMYFCASRADIGTEAFFGQGTRLTVV.

The V and J genes are TRBV4-1 and TRBJ2-7; tentatively, D is TRBD1 (6 bases). The CDR3 is 15 amino acids. Germline-derived CDR1 and CDR2 are MGHRA and YSYEKL. Trimming removed 1 base at V and 1 base at J, with 11 bases between. The CDR3 region is CASSQVETGSYEQYF. DNA for the CDR3: TGCGCCAGCAGCCAAGTTGAGACAGGTTCCTACGAGCAGTACTTC.

The rearrangement links TRBV7-6 to TRBJ1-5; D possibly corresponds to TRBD1 (5 bases). The CDR3 contains 15 residues. V lost 2 bases and J lost 1, with 9 bases in between. Germline V gives CDR1 SGHVS, CDR2 FNYEAQ. CDR3 residues: CASSLQSGSNQPQHF. In DNA, the CDR3 is TGTGCCAGCAGCTTACAGTCAGGGAGCAATCAGCCCCAGCATTTT.